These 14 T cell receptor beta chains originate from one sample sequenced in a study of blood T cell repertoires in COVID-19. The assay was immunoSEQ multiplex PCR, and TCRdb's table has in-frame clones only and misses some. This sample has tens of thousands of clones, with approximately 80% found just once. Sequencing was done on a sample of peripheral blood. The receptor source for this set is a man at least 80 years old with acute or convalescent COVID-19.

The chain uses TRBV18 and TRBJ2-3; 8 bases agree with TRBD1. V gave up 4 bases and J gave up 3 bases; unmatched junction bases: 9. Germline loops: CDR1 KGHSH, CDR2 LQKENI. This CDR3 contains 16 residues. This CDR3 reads CASSLSTGALTDTQYF. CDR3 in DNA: TGTGCCAGCTCACTTTCGACAGGGGCCCTAACAGATACGCAGTATTTT.

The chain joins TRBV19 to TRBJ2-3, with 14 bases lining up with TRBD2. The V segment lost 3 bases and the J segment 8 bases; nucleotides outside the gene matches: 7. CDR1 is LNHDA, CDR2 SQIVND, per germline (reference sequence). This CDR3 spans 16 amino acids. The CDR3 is CASSIAGLAGEGTQYF. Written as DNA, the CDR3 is TGTGCCAGTAGTATCGCGGGACTAGCGGGAGAGGGTACGCAGTATTTT.

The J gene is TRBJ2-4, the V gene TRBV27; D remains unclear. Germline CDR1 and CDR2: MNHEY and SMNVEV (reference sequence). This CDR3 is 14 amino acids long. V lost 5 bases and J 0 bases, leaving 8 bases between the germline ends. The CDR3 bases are TGTGCCAGCAGTCCTACTTTAGCCAAAAACATTCAGTACTTC. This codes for CASSPTLAKNIQYF.

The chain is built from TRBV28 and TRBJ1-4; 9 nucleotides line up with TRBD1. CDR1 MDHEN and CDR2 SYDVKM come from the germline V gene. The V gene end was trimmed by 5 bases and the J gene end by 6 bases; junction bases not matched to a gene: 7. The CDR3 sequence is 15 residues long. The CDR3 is CASSQAGTGHEKLFF. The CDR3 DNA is TGTGCCAGCAGTCAGGCCGGGACAGGGCATGAAAAACTGTTTTTT.

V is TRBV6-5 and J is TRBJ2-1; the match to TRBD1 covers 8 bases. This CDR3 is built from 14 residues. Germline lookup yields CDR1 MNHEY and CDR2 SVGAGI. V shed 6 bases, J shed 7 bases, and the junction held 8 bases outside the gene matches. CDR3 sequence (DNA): TGTGCCAGCAGCCGACAGGGGCGGGAAAATGAGCAGTTCTTC. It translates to CASSRQGRENEQFF.

CDR3 sequence: CATSDPGASGETQYF. DNA of the CDR3: TGTGCCACCAGTGATCCAGGGGCCTCGGGGGAGACCCAGTACTTC. V gene TRBV24-1 combines with J gene TRBJ2-5; D possibly corresponds to TRBD1 (6 bases). The CDR3 extends over 15 amino acids. Deletions cut 3 bases from V and 5 bases from J, with 15 bases between. Per germline, CDR1 KGHDR and CDR2 SFDVKD.

The CDR3 is CASSLVFGQDGYTF. The CDR3 DNA is TGCGCCAGCAGCTTGGTTTTCGGCCAGGATGGCTACACCTTC. The chain carries TRBV5-1 and TRBJ1-2, with no clear D. CDR1 and CDR2 (germline): SGHRS, YFSETQ. V was trimmed by 0 bases and J by 6 bases, leaving 12 bases between them. The CDR3 totals 14 residues. Full variable domain (missing parts from reference TRBV5-1 and TRBJ1-2): KAGVTQTPRYLIKTRGQQVTLSCSPISGHRSVSWYQQTPGQGLQFLFEYFSETQRNKGNFPGRFSGRQFSNSRSEMNVSTLELGDSALYLCASSLVFGQDGYTFGSGTRLTVV.

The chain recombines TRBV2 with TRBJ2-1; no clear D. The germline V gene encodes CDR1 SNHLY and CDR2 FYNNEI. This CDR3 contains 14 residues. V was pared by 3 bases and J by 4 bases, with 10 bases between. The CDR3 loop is CASSDNLEYNEQFF. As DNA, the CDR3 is TGTGCCAGCAGTGACAACCTAGAATACAATGAGCAGTTCTTC.

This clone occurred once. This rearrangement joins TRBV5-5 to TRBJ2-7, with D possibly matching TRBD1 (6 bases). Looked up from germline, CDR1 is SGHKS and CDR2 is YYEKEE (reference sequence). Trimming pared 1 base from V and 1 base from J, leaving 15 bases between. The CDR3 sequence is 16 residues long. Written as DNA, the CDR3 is TGTGCCAGCAGCTTGTCCGGGACAACGGCTTCCTACGAGCAGTACTTC. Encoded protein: CASSLSGTTASYEQYF.

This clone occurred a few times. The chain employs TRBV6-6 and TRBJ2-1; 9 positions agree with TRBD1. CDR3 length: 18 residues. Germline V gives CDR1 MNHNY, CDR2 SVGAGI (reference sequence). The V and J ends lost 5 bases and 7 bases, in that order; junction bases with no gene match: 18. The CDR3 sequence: CASSPVWGQGVVRNEQFF. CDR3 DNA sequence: TGTGCCAGCAGTCCAGTTTGGGGACAGGGTGTGGTGAGAAATGAGCAGTTCTTC.

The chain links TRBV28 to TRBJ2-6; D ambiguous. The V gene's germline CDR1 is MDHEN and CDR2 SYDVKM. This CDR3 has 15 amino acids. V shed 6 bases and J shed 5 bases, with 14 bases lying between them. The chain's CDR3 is CASRHSKRWANVLTF. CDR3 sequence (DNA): TGTGCCAGCAGACATTCTAAGCGTTGGGCCAACGTCCTGACTTTC.

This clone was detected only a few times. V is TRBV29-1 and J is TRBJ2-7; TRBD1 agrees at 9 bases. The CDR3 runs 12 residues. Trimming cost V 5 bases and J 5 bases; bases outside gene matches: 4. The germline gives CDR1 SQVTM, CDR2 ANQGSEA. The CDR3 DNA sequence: TGCAGCGTTTCACAGGGGGCCAACGAGCAGTACTTC. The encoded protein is CSVSQGANEQYF.

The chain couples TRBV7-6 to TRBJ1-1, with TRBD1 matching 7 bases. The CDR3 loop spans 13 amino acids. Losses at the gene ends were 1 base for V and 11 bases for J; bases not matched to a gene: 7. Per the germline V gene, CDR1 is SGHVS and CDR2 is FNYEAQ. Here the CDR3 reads CASSLGQGWGAFF. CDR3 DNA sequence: TGTGCCAGCAGCTTAGGACAGGGATGGGGGGCTTTCTTT.

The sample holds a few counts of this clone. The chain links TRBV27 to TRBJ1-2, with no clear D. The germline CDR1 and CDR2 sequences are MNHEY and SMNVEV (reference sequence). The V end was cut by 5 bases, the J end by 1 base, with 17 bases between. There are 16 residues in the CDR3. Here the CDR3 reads CASSPPLGTSNYGYTF. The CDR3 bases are TGTGCCAGCAGTCCCCCCCTGGGCACAAGTAACTATGGCTACACCTTC.